This entry describes one TCR beta chain. No antigen is known for it. The sample is drawn from a study of blood T cells in healthy people across ages. On the study more broadly: About one barcoded beta molecule per two T cells came from capture by template switching. Findings of the study overall: The donors' CMV status was not determined, possibly confounding changes in expanded clonotypes.

CDR1 is MGHRA and CDR2 is YSYEKL in the germline V gene. The CDR3 is 14 residues long. V was clipped by 10 bases and J by 7 bases, with 19 bases between them. PCR was performed a second time for about 7 to 12 cycles using a sample-barcoded 5' primer and a J-beta primer mix. A tag from a template-switch adaptor with 12 random nucleotides marked each cDNA molecule. All samples gave at least 2.5 million CDR3-containing paired-end reads. Using its own MiXCR run on the 5' RACE reads, TCRdb lists one record per CDR3 protein. The sample lists around 1.7 million distinct CDR3 sequences; 28% were seen once. This chain joins TRBV4-1 and TRBJ1-4, with D uncertain. Sequencing was done on a sample of blood. This clonotype was obtained from a young woman in good health. DNA of the CDR3: TGCGCCACCTCGCCGTCCCCGGGCGGTGAAAAACTGTTTTTT. It codes for CATSPSPGGEKLFF.